This is a list of T cell receptor beta chains from one sample in a study of blood T cells in healthy people across ages. MiXCR, applied by TCRdb to the 5' RACE reads, yields one record per CDR3 protein. The sample has about 640,000 distinct CDR3 sequences; approximately 40% are singletons. Sequencing was done on a sample of blood. These TCRs come from a man older than 75 in good health. The CDR3 runs from the conserved cysteine through the conserved F or W. Fields, in order: D gene, clone size, V gene, J gene, CDR3 DNA, CDR3 protein. A D gene is named only where the DNA matches it firmly. A row's size may be missing; if present it is once, few, many or a size class.

.	.	TRBV29-1	TRBJ1-3	TGCAGCGTTGTCAAATACTCTGGAAACACCATATATTTT	CSVVKYSGNTIYF
TRBD2	few	TRBV6-2/TRBV6-3	TRBJ2-7	TGTGCCAGCAGTTCGCTCTGGCGGGAGTCCTACGAGCAGTACTTC	CASSSLWRESYEQYF
TRBD2	.	TRBV5-1	TRBJ2-5	TGCGCCAGCAGCCAAGGACTAGCGGGAGGGCCAACGCAGACCCAGTACTTC	CASSQGLAGGPTQTQYF
.	many	TRBV29-1	TRBJ1-4	TGCAGCGTTGAAGAAGTGGAAAAACTGTTTTTT	CSVEEVEKLFF
.	.	TRBV2	TRBJ2-7	TGTGCCAGCAGGCTCGTGACATGGGGGTACTTC	CASRLVTWGYF
.	.	TRBV6-5	TRBJ1-2	TGTGCCAGCAGTTACACTCAGGGTAATGGCTACACCTTC	CASSYTQGNGYTF
.	many	TRBV6-2/TRBV6-3	TRBJ2-1	TGTGCCAGCAGTTACTCTAGGAGCAATGAGCAGTTCTTC	CASSYSRSNEQFF
.	few	TRBV12-3/TRBV12-4	TRBJ1-2	TGTGCCAGCAGTTCAGGCCGGGGTTCCTTCAACTATGGCTACACCTTC	CASSSGRGSFNYGYTF
.	.	TRBV11-3	TRBJ2-1	TGTGCCAGCAGCTTAATAGGACAGAGCATCAATGAGCAGTTCTTC	CASSLIGQSINEQFF
.	.	TRBV19	TRBJ1-2	TGTGCCAGTAGTATGGGACGGGAGACATACTACACCTTC	CASSMGRETYYTF
.	.	TRBV20-1	TRBJ2-5	TGCAGTGCTAGAGCAGGCAGGGGCCGTAAGGAGACCCAGTACTTC	CSARAGRGRKETQYF
.	.	TRBV11-1	TRBJ2-5	TGTGCCAGCAGCTTAGCGGGAGTCACGTCAGAGACCCAGTACTTC	CASSLAGVTSETQYF
.	.	TRBV6-5	TRBJ1-5	TGTGCCAGCAGTTACTCGTCTCGGGGTAGCAATCAGCCCCAGCATTTT	CASSYSSRGSNQPQHF
.	.	TRBV6-6	TRBJ2-7	TGTGCCAGCAGTTACAGCAGGGTACTCTACGAGCAGTACTTC	CASSYSRVLYEQYF
.	.	TRBV20-1	TRBJ2-1	TGCAGTGCTAGAGATTTGCCTGAAAACAATGAGCAGTTCTTC	CSARDLPENNEQFF
.	many	TRBV6-2/TRBV6-3	TRBJ2-5	TGTGCCAGCAGCATACAAAAGGAGACCCAGTACTTC	CASSIQKETQYF
.	.	TRBV3-1	TRBJ2-5	TGTGCCAGCAGCCAAAGCTCAACCCAAACCCCTTTCTTACAAGAGACCCAGTACTTC	CASSQSSTQTPFLQETQYF
.	.	TRBV20-1	TRBJ2-5	TGCAGTGCCGTGGGTAGAGCCCAAGAGACCCAGTACTTC	CSAVGRAQETQYF
.	.	TRBV7-6	TRBJ1-1	TGTGCCAGCAGCTTAGCGGTCGGGTTTGAAGCTTTCTTT	CASSLAVGFEAFF
TRBD1	.	TRBV20-1	TRBJ2-5	TGCAGTGCAACTCCGGGACAGGGGGCGAGGCATGAGCAGTACTTC	CSATPGQGARHEQYF
TRBD2	.	TRBV3-1	TRBJ2-7	TGTGCCAGCAACCAAGGGACTAGCGGGTTCGAGCAGTACTTC	CASNQGTSGFEQYF
TRBD2	few	TRBV3-1	TRBJ2-3	TGTGCCAGCAGCCCGACTAGCGGGACATTCACAGATACGCAGTATTTT	CASSPTSGTFTDTQYF
TRBD1	.	TRBV2	TRBJ2-4	TGTGCCAGCAGGGGGACAGGGGTGGCCAAAAACATTCAGTACTTC	CASRGTGVAKNIQYF
TRBD2	.	TRBV7-9	TRBJ2-4	TGTGCCAGCAGCCCCGTAGCGGGGGGAAACATTCAGTACTTC	CASSPVAGGNIQYF
.	few	TRBV6-2/TRBV6-3	TRBJ2-7	TGTGCCAGCAGTTACGAGCGGCGGAGCTACGAGCAGTACTTC	CASSYERRSYEQYF
.	few	TRBV21-1	TRBJ2-1	TGTGCCAGCAGCTTCCGTCGTGGACAGGGGAGGGAGAATGAGCAGTTCTTC	CASSFRRGQGRENEQFF
TRBD1	many	TRBV6-4	TRBJ1-5	TGTGCCGCGCGGTGGGACAGTCGAAGCAATCAGCCCCAGCATTTT	CAARWDSRSNQPQHF
TRBD1	.	TRBV9	TRBJ2-3	TGTGCCAGCAGCGCGGGACAGGGGCACGATACGCAGTATTTT	CASSAGQGHDTQYF
TRBD2	.	TRBV7-9	TRBJ2-5	TGTGCCAGCAGCTTAGGTAGCGGGAGACAAGAGACCCAGTACTTC	CASSLGSGRQETQYF
.	.	TRBV12-3/TRBV12-4	TRBJ1-1	TGTGCCAGCACCGGAGAAGGGAGTTCAACTGAAGCTTTCTTT	CASTGEGSSTEAFF
TRBD2	.	TRBV25-1	TRBJ2-4	TGTGCCAGCAGTGTGGGGGGGTTCGGAAAAAACATTCAGTACTTC	CASSVGGFGKNIQYF
.	.	TRBV12-5	TRBJ2-1	TGTGCTAGTGGTTTGCAGGTGGGGGAGCAGTTCTTC	CASGLQVGEQFF
.	.	TRBV6-6	TRBJ2-5	TGTGCCAGCAATGTCAGGGGCCAAGAGACCCAGTACTTC	CASNVRGQETQYF
TRBD2	few	TRBV18	TRBJ2-1	TGTGCCAGCTCACCGTTAGCGGGAGCGAACAATGAGCAGTTCTTC	CASSPLAGANNEQFF
.	.	TRBV27	TRBJ2-1	TGTGCCAGCAGTCTTACCCATCCATATGAGCAGTTCTTC	CASSLTHPYEQFF
TRBD2	.	TRBV18	TRBJ2-1	TGTGCCAGCTCACCACAAGCGGGGCACAATGAGCAGTTCTTC	CASSPQAGHNEQFF
.	once	TRBV2	TRBJ1-5	TGTGCCAGCAGTGAAGCGCCAGTGGGGAATCAGCCCCAGCATTTT	CASSEAPVGNQPQHF
TRBD1	.	TRBV5-1	TRBJ1-1	TGCGCCAGCAGTTCCCGGAGGACAGGGGTTGTCACTGAAGCTTTCTTT	CASSSRRTGVVTEAFF
.	.	TRBV7-9	TRBJ2-3	TGTGCCAGCAGTTGGGTTGCAGATACGCAGTATTTT	CASSWVADTQYF
.	.	TRBV6-2/TRBV6-3	TRBJ2-1	TGTGCCAGCAGTCCCAAGAGGACGGATGAGCAGTTCTTC	CASSPKRTDEQFF
TRBD1	.	TRBV5-5	TRBJ2-6	TGTGCCAGCAGCTTGGGGACAGGGCCCGATTTCTTCTCTGGGGCCAACGTCCTGACTTTC	CASSLGTGPDFFSGANVLTF
.	few	TRBV7-9	TRBJ2-7	TGTGCCAGCAGCTTGATCTCCTACGAGCAGTACTTC	CASSLISYEQYF
TRBD2	.	TRBV11-2	TRBJ2-7	TGTGCCAGCAGCGACCGGACTAGCGGGAGGTACGAGCAGTACTTC	CASSDRTSGRYEQYF
.	once	TRBV12-3/TRBV12-4	TRBJ1-2	TGTGCCACCCTATTCGGGCGGGGAGTCTATGGCTACACCTTC	CATLFGRGVYGYTF
.	.	TRBV6-2/TRBV6-3	TRBJ1-4	TGTGCCAGCAGACCCCCTTTAGGAGGGCGCGGAGCAACTAATGAAAAACTGTTTTTT	CASRPPLGGRGATNEKLFF
.	many	TRBV6-6	TRBJ2-3	TGTGCCAGCAGCCGGACAGAAGATACGCAGTATTTT	CASSRTEDTQYF
.	.	TRBV7-6	TRBJ2-1	TGTGCCAGCAGCTTAGGCGGAGGGGGGACCAATCAGTTCTTC	CASSLGGGGTNQFF
.	.	TRBV6-2/TRBV6-3	TRBJ1-4	TGTGCCAGCAACTTCGACAGGCTTAATGAAAAACTGTTTTTT	CASNFDRLNEKLFF
TRBD2	few	TRBV18	TRBJ2-5	TGTGCCAGCTCCGGCCTCAGGACTAGCGAAGAGACCCAGTACTTC	CASSGLRTSEETQYF
TRBD1	.	TRBV10-3	TRBJ2-1	TGTGCCATCAGTGGGGGGACAGGATATTACTCCGATGAGCAGTTCTTC	CAISGGTGYYSDEQFF